The next 20 T cell receptor beta chains were all read from a single sample in a study of response to subunit inactivated influenza vaccine. TCRdb reanalysed the RT-PCR reads using MiXCR and keeps one entry per CDR3 protein. The profile shows 500,000 or so distinct CDR3 sequences, roughly 9.8% of them singletons. Source: PBMCs from blood, taken more than 35 days after vaccination. The receptors come from a man in his forties or fifties who received an inactivated influenza vaccine.

The chain couples TRBV11-3 to TRBJ2-1; 7 positions agree with TRBD1. V dropped 0 bases and J dropped 5; count of bases not matched to a gene: 4. CDR3 length: 15 residues. Germline V gene data show CDR1 as SGHNT and CDR2 as YENEEA. The CDR3 DNA is TGTGCCAGCAGCTTAGATCAGGGACAGAACAATGAGCAGTTCTTC. Translation gives CASSLDQGQNNEQFF.

This clonotype was detected many times. The genes are TRBV12-3 or TRBV12-4 and TRBJ1-2; 8 nucleotides align to TRBD1. V dropped 6 bases and J dropped 1; count of bases not matched to a gene: 4. The CDR3 is 14 residues long. CDR3 DNA: TGTGCCAGCAGGCGCGGACAGGGTAACTATGGCTACACCTTC. Its protein product is CASRRGQGNYGYTF.

CDR3 sequence (DNA): TGCAGCGTTCCAAAGGGGGCTAACCAAGAGACCCAGTACTTC. Its translation: CSVPKGANQETQYF. The chain uses TRBV29-1 and TRBJ2-5; 7 bases agree with TRBD1. V shed 5 bases, J shed 0 bases, and the junction held 6 bases outside the gene matches. CDR1 and CDR2 from the germline V gene are SQVTM and ANQGSEA. The CDR3 has 14 residues.

In this sample, this clonotype turned up once. One junction end does not reproduce the germline sequence, and a read error may be involved. This chain links TRBV20-1 with TRBJ2-2, with a weak D call TRBD2 (7 bases). The V gene's germline CDR1 is DFQATT and CDR2 SNEGSKA (reference sequence). The CDR3 is 16 residues long. CDR3 coding DNA: TGCAGTGCTCCCTTAGGGGGGAGGGCTAACACCGGGGAGCTGATTTTT. Translating it yields CSAPLGGRANTGELIF.

This clonotype occurred many times. This rearrangement joins TRBV10-3 to TRBJ1-3; no clear D gene. Germline V lookup: CDR1 ENHRY, CDR2 SYGVKD. With 3 bases removed from V and 0 bases from J, the gap between germline ends came to 9 bases. The CDR3 has 15 amino acids. The CDR3 spells CAISDPGLSGNTIYF. The CDR3 region has the DNA TGTGCCATCAGTGATCCAGGACTCTCTGGAAACACCATATATTTT.

This clonotype came up a few times. The chain uses TRBV13 and TRBJ1-3; D remains unclear. Germline-derived CDR1 and CDR2 are PRHDT and FYEKMQ (reference sequence). This CDR3 spans 15 amino acids. Deletions cut 0 bases from V and 2 bases from J, with 8 bases between. CDR3 DNA sequence: TGTGCCAGCAGCTTAGGGCCGGGCCCTGGAAACACCATATATTTT. Its translation: CASSLGPGPGNTIYF.

This clonotype was observed many times. The chain combines TRBV7-9 with TRBJ2-7; D gene uncertain. V lost 4 bases and J 3 bases, leaving 10 bases between the germline ends. Germline CDR1 reads SEHNR; CDR2 reads FQNEAQ (reference sequence). The CDR3 loop spans 13 amino acids. The CDR3 here is CASSSGRYYEQYF. CDR3 sequence (DNA): TGTGCCAGCAGCTCGGGCCGATACTACGAGCAGTACTTC. The whole variable domain, remainder taken from reference TRBV7-9 and TRBJ2-7, is DTGVSQNPRHKITKRGQNVTFRCDPISEHNRLYWYRQTLGQGPEFLTYFQNEAQLEKSRLLSDRFSAERPKGSFSTLEIQRTEQGDSAMYLCASSSGRYYEQYFGPGTRLTVT.

There are many counts of this clonotype. The rearrangement uses TRBV29-1 and TRBJ2-3; TRBD1 aligns across 8 bases. Germline-derived CDR1 and CDR2 are SQVTM and ANQGSEA. The CDR3 covers 15 residues. Losses at the gene ends were 8 bases for V and 1 base for J; bases not matched to a gene: 11. The DNA of the CDR3 is TGCAGCACCCGGACAGGGCTCAAGGGCACAGATACGCAGTATTTT. Its translation is CSTRTGLKGTDTQYF.

This clonotype was picked up a small number of times. The rearrangement uses TRBV15 and TRBJ2-1; TRBD2 matches 7 bases. The trim removed 0 bases at V and 4 bases at J, leaving 0 bases unmatched. Germline V gene lookup returns CDR1 LNHNV and CDR2 YYDKDF (reference sequence). The length of the CDR3 is 14 residues. CDR3 amino acids: CATSREGGYNEQFF. CDR3 sequence (DNA): TGTGCCACCAGCAGAGAGGGAGGGTACAATGAGCAGTTCTTC.

This clonotype was detected only a few times. The chain recombines TRBV10-2 with TRBJ2-2; D remains unclear. Trimming left V 0 bases short and J 1 base short, with 12 bases between. The CDR3 totals 17 residues. Germline loops: CDR1 WSHSY, CDR2 SAAADI. This CDR3 reads CASSESNMRRNTGELFF. The CDR3, as DNA: TGCGCCAGCAGTGAGTCGAATATGCGGAGGAACACCGGGGAGCTGTTTTTT.

This chain uses TRBV12-3 or TRBV12-4 with TRBJ2-2; 7 nucleotides align to TRBD2. Germline trimming cut 3 bases from V and 6 bases from J; bases unmatched to any gene: 7. This CDR3 region has 15 residues. The CDR3 sequence is CASSFGGMVAGELFF. The CDR3 DNA sequence: TGTGCCAGCAGTTTCGGGGGGATGGTGGCCGGGGAGCTGTTTTTT.

This clonotype was found a few times. This chain's CDR3 is CASSLGTGLLAKNIQYF. The CDR3 nucleotides read TGCGCCAGCAGCTTGGGGACAGGGCTTTTAGCCAAAAACATTCAGTACTTC. The chain carries TRBV5-1 and TRBJ2-4; 8 bases map to TRBD1. The V segment lost 0 bases and the J segment 0 bases; nucleotides outside the gene matches: 5. Germline V gives CDR1 SGHRS, CDR2 YFSETQ. CDR3 length equals 17 residues.

CDR3 amino acids: CASSLGYGAAIQETQYF. The CDR3 DNA reads TGTGCCAGCAGCTTAGGGTATGGGGCAGCGATTCAAGAGACCCAGTACTTC. The V and J genes are TRBV7-2 and TRBJ2-5, with D perhaps TRBD1 (5 bases). Germline CDR1 is SGHTA and CDR2 is FQGNSA. V was clipped by 1 base and J by 2 bases, with 17 bases between them. This CDR3 contains 17 residues.

This chain uses TRBV3-1 with TRBJ1-2, with 7 bases aligning to TRBD1. Germline V gene sequence: CDR1 LGHDT, CDR2 YNNKEL (reference sequence). The CDR3 has 13 residues. J was trimmed by 7 bases and V by 3 bases; bases with no gene match: 5. The CDR3 region has the DNA TGTGCCAGCAGCCAGGGACAGCGACGTGGCTACACCTTC. Translating gives CASSQGQRRGYTF.

This clonotype has only a few counts. The chain employs TRBV7-2 and TRBJ2-7, with 7 bases lining up with TRBD1. This CDR3 has 17 amino acids. Per germline, CDR1 SGHTA and CDR2 FQGNSA. J was trimmed by 7 bases and V by 0 bases; bases with no gene match: 15. CDR3 amino acids: CASSLAGGGFLNWEQYF. Here the CDR3 DNA reads TGTGCCAGCAGCTTAGCAGGGGGCGGATTCCTTAATTGGGAGCAGTACTTC.

The chain is built from TRBV19 and TRBJ1-1; D might be TRBD1 (6 bases). Looked up from germline, CDR1 is LNHDA and CDR2 is SQIVND (reference sequence). V lost 1 base, J lost 1 base, and 10 bases lay in between. The CDR3 contains 15 residues. This CDR3 reads CASSIVGQTNTEAFF. CDR3 in DNA: TGTGCCAGTAGTATAGTCGGACAGACGAACACTGAAGCTTTCTTT.

This clonotype was detected a few times. This rearrangement joins TRBV12-3 or TRBV12-4 to TRBJ2-7; 14 positions agree with TRBD2. Unmatched junction bases numbered 9, after V lost 6 bases and J lost 5 bases. The CDR3 has 16 residues. The CDR3: CASSQGTSGSSHEQYF. In DNA form, the CDR3 reads TGTGCCAGCAGCCAAGGGACTAGCGGGAGTTCCCACGAGCAGTACTTC.

This clonotype was found many times. The genes are TRBV7-6 and TRBJ2-1; a possible D gene is TRBD1 (6 bases). V lost 2 bases to trimming and J lost 5 bases, with 13 bases between them. This CDR3 has 15 residues. Germline V CDR1 and CDR2: SGHVS, FNYEAQ. The CDR3: CASSLTGRTNNEQFF. CDR3 coding DNA: TGTGCCAGCAGCTTAACAGGGAGAACTAACAATGAGCAGTTCTTC.

This clonotype was found many times. The chain uses TRBV4-2 and TRBJ2-4, with 7 bases fitting TRBD2. CDR1 is LGHNA and CDR2 is YNFKEQ in the germline V gene. V was clipped by 0 bases and J by 10 bases; unmatched bases: 9. The CDR3 is 15 residues long. The CDR3 nucleotides are TGTGCCAGCAGCCAAGATGGGGGGGACCCCAGGATTCAGTACTTC. Its translation is CASSQDGGDPRIQYF.

The gene calls are TRBV6-5 and TRBJ2-5, with 10 bases lining up with TRBD1. Germline V lookup: CDR1 MNHEY, CDR2 SVGAGI. There are 16 residues in the CDR3. Trimming cost V 0 bases and J 4 bases; bases outside gene matches: 5. CDR3: CASSYSRTGGGETQYF. The CDR3 DNA reads TGTGCCAGCAGTTACTCAAGGACAGGGGGGGGAGAGACCCAGTACTTC.